This TCR beta chain is from a study of CD8 T cell repertoires and HIV-1 epitope variants (TCRdb year 2020). Background on the whole study: T cells were stimulated in separate culture wells with each of twenty-five peptides representing autologous and known Gag and Nef epitope variants. Three Gag epitope families and Nef HW9 and YT9 were included among the tested epitopes. Using the EasySep Human T Cell Enrichment Kit, T cells were enriched and then co-cultured with an equal number of autologous T cell-negative cells acting as antigen-presenting cells. For around 9 days the cultures were kept in IMDM with gentamicin, and on days 3 and 7 half of the media was changed with IL-2, IL-7 and IL-15 added. An aliquot of 1M T cells was saved as an uncultured baseline condition, separate from the roughly 80 T cell cultures. A total of approximately 77 T cell cultures were run, with each culture condition performed in triplicate except for one peptide, which was performed in duplicate. Control conditions included a CMV, EBV and flu peptide pool, the Ebola AY9 epitope as negative control, and a no-peptide well. Results and caveats for the whole study, not just this receptor: Some ten antigen-specific TCR beta clonotypes were identified, and about six of them appeared cross-reactive for autologous or known escape epitope variants. About 5 clonotypes recognized the Nef KF9 family and one clonotype recognized the HW9 family, while no responses to the TAALDMSHF plasma variant were seen. Only TCR beta chains were identified by the assay, and proliferation to antigen, not T cell function or cytokine profile, was indicated.

V is pared back by 5 bases and J by 9 bases, with 8 bases lying between the germline termini. CDR1 MGHDK and CDR2 SYGVNS were looked up in the germline V gene. Taken from cysteine to phenylalanine, the CDR3 has 11 residues. The kept DNA is CDR3 alone, 33 bases in frame from the first base. The EasySep Human CD8+ T Cell Enrichment Kit was used on day 10 to isolate CD8+ T cells from every culture. Sequencing of TCR beta CDR3 regions was performed at survey depth on the immunoSEQ platform. The QIAamp DNA micro kit was used to extract genomic DNA from every cultured and uncultured CD8+ T cell population. For the original study's pipeline: Samples with under 5,000 productive reads were excluded, and this exclusion removed about 7% of the roughly 75 HIV peptide-stimulated cultures. Sequences were trimmed to CDR3 by a MANAFEST web app, and nonproductive sequences, CDR3s under 5 amino acids, and sequences not starting with C or ending with F/W were removed. Clonotypes were classified as antigen-specific only if expansion was observed in at least 2 of 3 replicates versus the no-peptide control at FDR 0.01, only within one epitope family. A frequency at least fivefold higher than in wells stimulated with peptides from other epitope families was additionally required for specific clonotypes. Sourced from immuneACCESS, this table was stored by TCRdb with only in-frame sequences that have V and J called. A share of the clones is absent; for the studies checked, an unresolved V gene accounts for under half, and the remainder has no known explanation. D and trimming come from the DNA, and the V and J calls and clone size come from that table. This sample holds over 2,000 clones; about 72% were observed only once. Together, the top ten hold 43% of the sample.

About this clone itself: It lacks a known antigen. No base-level quality is on record; no much larger clone is a single base apart.

The chain employs TRBV25-1 and TRBJ2-1; confidence is insufficient to name the D gene. Sample: cultured CD8+ T cells derived from PBMCs. This sequence originates from a male donor with HIV. In nucleotides, the sequence is TGTGCCAGCAGTCGGCTCGGTGAGCAGTTCTTC. Protein translation: CASSRLGEQFF.